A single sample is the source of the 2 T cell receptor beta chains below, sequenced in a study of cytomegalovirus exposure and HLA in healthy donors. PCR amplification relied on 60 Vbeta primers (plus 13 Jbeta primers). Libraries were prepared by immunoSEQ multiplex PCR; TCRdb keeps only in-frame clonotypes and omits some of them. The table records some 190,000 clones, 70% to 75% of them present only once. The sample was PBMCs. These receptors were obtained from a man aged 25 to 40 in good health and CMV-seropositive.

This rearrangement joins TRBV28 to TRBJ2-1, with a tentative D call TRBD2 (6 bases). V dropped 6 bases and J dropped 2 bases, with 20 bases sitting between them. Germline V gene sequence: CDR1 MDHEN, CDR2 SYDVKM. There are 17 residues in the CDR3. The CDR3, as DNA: TGTGCCAGCAGGGGACTCGATTCACAACCCGCCTACAATGAGCAGTTCTTC. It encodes CASRGLDSQPAYNEQFF.

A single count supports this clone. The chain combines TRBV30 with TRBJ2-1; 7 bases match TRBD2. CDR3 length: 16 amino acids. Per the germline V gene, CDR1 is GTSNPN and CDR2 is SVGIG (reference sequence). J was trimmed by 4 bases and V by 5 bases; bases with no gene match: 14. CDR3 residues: CAWQWEGNSGYNEQFF. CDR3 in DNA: TGTGCCTGGCAGTGGGAGGGAAACTCAGGATACAATGAGCAGTTCTTC.